The entry below describes one TCR beta chain. The antigen remains undetermined. This specimen comes from a study of T-cell memory formation after mild COVID-19. Study-wide context: TCR clusters were largely donor specific. Regarding the study as a whole: Balance between CD4 and CD8 was seen in clones contracting day 15 to 85, and a CD4+ lean was seen in later expanders. CD4+ contracting clones were found mainly in CM and EM, and CD8+ ones in EMRA.

The V gene's germline CDR1 is SGHTA and CDR2 FQGTGA. This CDR3 contains 12 residues. With 3 bases removed from V and 7 bases from J, the gap between germline ends came to 9 bases. Libraries for TCRalpha and TCRbeta carried sample barcodes and unique molecular identifiers via 5'RACE. TCRdb itself ran the 5' RACE reads through MiXCR, one entry per CDR3 protein. The sample consists of approximately 100,000 distinct CDR3 sequences, 11% of them appearing once. Sample: PBMCs or a T cell subset sorted from them (not recorded which). V is TRBV7-3 and J is TRBJ1-1; D is undetermined. The TCR comes from a man aged 18 to 30 who had mild COVID-19 (a few samples of this study predate the infection). Cell type and time point are not known. The CDR3 here is CASSFGRFEAFF. CDR3 nucleotides: TGTGCCAGCAGCTTCGGACGGTTTGAAGCTTTCTTT. Full variable domain (remainder filled in from reference TRBV7-3 and TRBJ1-1): GAGVSQTPSNKVTEKGKYVELRCDPISGHTALYWYRQSLGQGPEFLIYFQGTGAADDSGLPNDRFFAVRPEGSVSTLKIQRTERGDSAVYLCASSFGRFEAFFGQGTRLTVV.